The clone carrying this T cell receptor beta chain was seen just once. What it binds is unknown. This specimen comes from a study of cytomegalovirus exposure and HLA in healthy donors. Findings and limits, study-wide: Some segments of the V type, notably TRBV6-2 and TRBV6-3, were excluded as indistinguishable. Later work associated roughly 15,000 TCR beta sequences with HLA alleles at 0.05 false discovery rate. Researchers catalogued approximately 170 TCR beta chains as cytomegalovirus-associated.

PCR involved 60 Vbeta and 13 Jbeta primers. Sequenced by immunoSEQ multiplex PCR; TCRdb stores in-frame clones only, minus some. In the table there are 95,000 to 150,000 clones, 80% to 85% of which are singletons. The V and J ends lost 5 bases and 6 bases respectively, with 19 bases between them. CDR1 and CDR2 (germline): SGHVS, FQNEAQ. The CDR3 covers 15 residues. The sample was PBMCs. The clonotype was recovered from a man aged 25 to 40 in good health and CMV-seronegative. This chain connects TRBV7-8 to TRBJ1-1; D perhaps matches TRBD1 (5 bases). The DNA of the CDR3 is TGTGCCAGCAGCCGGGGGTCCGGGGACGGCGCTGAAGCTTTCTTT. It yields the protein CASSRGSGDGAEAFF.